What follows describes a single TCR beta chain. The data were produced by immunoSEQ multiplex PCR, yet TCRdb's version contains in-frame clones alone and is incomplete. The data show about 30,000 clones, approximately 78% seen once. This specimen belongs to a study of somatic mutations in cytotoxic T cells in rheumatoid arthritis. J gave up 0 bases and V 5 bases, and 2 bases lay outside the gene matches. The CDR3 is 14 residues long. Germline CDR1 and CDR2: SGHDT and YYEEEE. This TCR derives from an adult with rheumatoid arthritis. The sample was CD8+ T cells sorted from blood. The chain is built from TRBV5-6 and TRBJ1-2; TRBD1 agrees at 9 bases. The DNA of the CDR3 is TGTGCCAGCAGAGGACAGGGGACTAACTATGGCTACACCTTC. Protein product: CASRGQGTNYGYTF. Filled out from reference TRBV5-6 and TRBJ1-2, the complete variable domain reads DAGVTQSPTHLIKTRGQQVTLRCSPKSGHDTVSWYQQALGQGPQFIFQYYEEEERQRGNFPDRFSGHQFPNYSSELNVNALLLGDSALYLCASRGQGTNYGYTFGSGTRLTVV.